This TCR beta chain was recovered during a study of CD8 T cells in ankylosing spondylitis. V lost 8 bases to trimming and J lost 6 bases, with 17 bases between them. The CDR3 is 13 amino acids. Germline V gene data show CDR1 as SQVTM and CDR2 as ANQGSEA. General study points: Existing reports had already noted some motif variants in reactive arthritis synovial fluid and blood. Matched synovial fluid from ankylosing spondylitis patients was reported to be enriched for disease-linked clones. Disease-linked clones bore a CD8+ phenotype, appearing relatively rarely in peripheral blood.

Construction of TCR beta libraries was performed using quantitative 5'-RACE with molecular barcodes. TCRdb passed the 5' RACE reads through MiXCR, listing each CDR3 protein once. In the table there are around 140,000 distinct CDR3 sequences, about an eighth of which are singletons. Points on this clonotype: Its target is unknown.

This TCR derives from a female donor with ankylosing spondylitis or in good health (not recorded which). The chain has TRBV29-1 and TRBJ2-1; D may be TRBD1 (5 bases). Sequencing was done on a sample of blood, either unsorted or a sorted T cell fraction (not recorded which). As DNA, the CDR3 is TGCAGCTTCCCCGGAGACAGATTCAATGAGCAGTTCTTC. Translating gives CSFPGDRFNEQFF.